This passage covers 9 T cell receptor beta chains from one sample sequenced in a study of cytomegalovirus exposure and HLA in healthy donors. Libraries were prepared by immunoSEQ multiplex PCR; TCRdb keeps only in-frame clonotypes and omits some of them. The table lists around 240,000 clones, 90% of them singletons. Sequencing was performed on PBMCs. All receptors derive from a young woman in good health and CMV-seronegative.

This clone occurred once. V usage is TRBV4-3 and J usage is TRBJ2-1; 13 bases line up with TRBD2. This CDR3 spans 16 amino acids. V was pared by 4 bases and J by 4 bases, with 4 bases of the junction left unmatched. CDR1 is LGHNA, CDR2 YSLEER, per germline. The CDR3 coding sequence is TGCGCCAGCAGCCGTACTAGCGGGGGGGCGTACAATGAGCAGTTCTTC. This gives the protein CASSRTSGGAYNEQFF.

The chain is built from TRBV11-2 and TRBJ1-1, with D maybe TRBD1 (5 bases). The CDR3 runs 12 residues. Trimming shortened V by 5 bases and J by 8 bases, and 12 bases separated the two germline ends. Looked up from germline, CDR1 is SGHAT and CDR2 is FQNNGV. Written as DNA, the CDR3 is TGTGCCAGCAGCCCCCCCCCAGGGGAAGCTTTCTTT. Translating gives CASSPPPGEAFF.

The gene calls are TRBV2 and TRBJ2-2; TRBD1 matches 9 bases. The CDR3 extends over 16 amino acids. The junction had 10 bases not matched to a gene; V was cut back by 6 bases and J by 5 bases. The germline V gene encodes CDR1 SNHLY and CDR2 FYNNEI. The CDR3: CASSEQGAGRTGELFF. Written as DNA, the CDR3 is TGTGCCAGCAGCGAACAGGGGGCCGGGAGGACCGGGGAGCTGTTTTTT. Drawing the rest from reference TRBV2 and TRBJ2-2, the complete variable domain is EPEVTQTPSHQVTQMGQEVILRCVPISNHLYFYWYRQILGQKVEFLVSFYNNEISEKSEIFDDQFSVERPDGSNFTLKIRSTKLEDSAMYFCASSEQGAGRTGELFFGEGSRLTVL.

The V and J genes are TRBV7-9 and TRBJ2-1; TRBD2 is a possible D gene (7 bases). Per germline, CDR1 SEHNR and CDR2 FQNEAQ (reference sequence). V was cut by 5 bases and J by 3 bases, with 11 bases left in between. This CDR3 has 14 amino acids. The CDR3 spells CASSEGDYYNEQFF. The CDR3 nucleotides are TGTGCCAGCAGCGAGGGGGACTACTACAATGAGCAGTTCTTC.

The chain links TRBV7-9 to TRBJ1-2, with 8 bases matching TRBD1. V trimming: 4 bases; J trimming: 6 bases; junction bases outside the gene matches: 4. The CDR3 covers 13 residues. CDR1 and CDR2 from the germline V gene are SEHNR and FQNEAQ (reference sequence). The DNA for the CDR3 is TGTGCCAGCAGCTGGACACAGGGGGATGGCTACACCTTC. Translated, it gives CASSWTQGDGYTF.

This sequence joins TRBV29-1 and TRBJ1-4; D is undetermined. Germline assignment: CDR1 SQVTM and CDR2 ANQGSEA. V lost 7 bases and J lost 8, with 14 bases in between. The CDR3 is made up of 12 amino acids. CDR3 region: CSGAFEGEKLFF. CDR3 bases: TGCAGCGGGGCCTTTGAAGGAGAAAAACTGTTTTTT.

The J gene is TRBJ1-4, the V gene TRBV5-6; 9 nucleotides match TRBD1. Germline V gene sequence: CDR1 SGHDT, CDR2 YYEEEE. V lost 3 bases, J lost 7 bases, and 7 bases stayed unmatched. The CDR3 is 15 amino acids. The CDR3 loop reads CASSWGTGSLEKLFF. The DNA for the CDR3 is TGTGCCAGCAGCTGGGGGACAGGGTCTCTTGAAAAACTGTTTTTT. Drawing the rest from reference TRBV5-6 and TRBJ1-4, the complete variable domain is DAGVTQSPTHLIKTRGQQVTLRCSPKSGHDTVSWYQQALGQGPQFIFQYYEEEERQRGNFPDRFSGHQFPNYSSELNVNALLLGDSALYLCASSWGTGSLEKLFFGSGTQLSVL.

This chain uses TRBV7-9 with TRBJ1-1, with D uncertain. V gave up 3 bases and J gave up 6 bases, with 11 bases separating them. Germline V gene sequence: CDR1 SEHNR, CDR2 FQNEAQ (reference sequence). This CDR3 comprises 13 residues. Here the CDR3 DNA reads TGTGCCAGCAGCTTTATAGTCGGGGCTGAAGCTTTCTTT. It is translated as CASSFIVGAEAFF.

This clone was seen only once. V and J are TRBV6-1 and TRBJ2-2; D is undetermined. The germline CDR1 and CDR2 sequences are MNHNS and SASEGT. The V gene lost 6 bases and the J gene lost 0 bases, with 11 bases spanning the gap. The CDR3 has 15 residues. Here the CDR3 reads CASSAGVANTGELFF. CDR3 sequence (DNA): TGTGCCAGCAGCGCAGGCGTCGCGAACACCGGGGAGCTGTTTTTT.